The 24 T cell receptor beta chains below all came from one sample that was sequenced in a study of OX40 agonist ivuxolimab in advanced cancers. This table comes from immunoSEQ multiplex PCR, and its TCRdb copy is limited to in-frame clones, with some not included. There are about 58,000 clones in the sample; 75% to 90% occur only once, and roughly 2.8% lies in the top ten. This specimen was CD4+ or CD8+ T cells sorted from blood, taken in a trial of the OX40 agonist ivuxolimab. These receptors originate from an adult with an advanced solid tumor such as melanoma, head and neck, liver or kidney cancer.

The chain recombines TRBV10-3 with TRBJ1-1; TRBD1 matches 9 bases. This CDR3 has 18 residues. Germline V gives CDR1 ENHRY, CDR2 SYGVKD. Losses at the gene ends were 9 bases for V and 7 bases for J; bases not matched to a gene: 24. CDR3 in amino acids: CAIRSGTGREFPSGEAFF. The CDR3 region has the DNA TGTGCCATACGATCCGGGACAGGGAGGGAATTCCCTTCCGGTGAAGCTTTCTTT.

The chain joins TRBV29-1 to TRBJ1-2, with 7 bases aligning to TRBD1. The germline V gene encodes CDR1 SQVTM and CDR2 ANQGSEA. The V gene end was trimmed by 5 bases and the J gene end by 8 bases; junction bases not matched to a gene: 8. This CDR3 has 12 amino acids. This chain's CDR3 is CSVLDRVDGYTF. The DNA for the CDR3 is TGCAGCGTTCTCGACAGGGTCGACGGCTACACCTTC.

Only a few counts were recorded for this clone. The V gene is TRBV11-3, the J gene TRBJ2-1; 12 bases match TRBD2. The CDR3 is 16 amino acids. CDR1 and CDR2 from the germline V gene are SGHNT and YENEEA. Unmatched junction bases numbered 3, after V lost 4 bases and J lost 2 bases. The CDR3 loop is CASSYRLAGAYNEQFF. Written as DNA, the CDR3 is TGTGCCAGCAGCTATCGACTAGCGGGGGCCTACAATGAGCAGTTCTTC.

With respect to this clone: Other DNA sequences in this specimen translate into the identical CDR3. J is TRBJ2-5 and V is TRBV5-1; 12 nucleotides align to TRBD2. V gave up 2 bases and J gave up 2 bases; unmatched junction bases: 1. The V gene's germline CDR1 is SGHRS and CDR2 YFSETQ. There are 15 residues in the CDR3. CDR3 coding DNA: TGCGCCAGCAGCTTAACTAGCGGGGGGCAAGAGACCCAGTACTTC. Its protein product is CASSLTSGGQETQYF.

This clone is a singleton in its sample. The chain employs TRBV18 and TRBJ2-7; the match to TRBD1 covers 8 bases. CDR3 length: 14 amino acids. V shed 4 bases, J shed 9 bases, and the junction held 11 bases outside the gene matches. The germline V gene has CDR1 KGHSH and CDR2 LQKENI. The CDR3 DNA is TGTGCCAGCTCACGAGGAGGGACAGGCTCTGGGCAGTACTTC. It is translated as CASSRGGTGSGQYF.

The chain combines TRBV9 with TRBJ2-1; D unclear. This CDR3 region has 11 residues. Trimming stripped 3 bases from V and 6 bases from J, with 4 bases between. Germline values: CDR1 SGDLS, CDR2 YYNGEE. The CDR3 region is CASSASNEQFF. The CDR3 nucleotides read TGTGCCAGCAGCGCCTCCAATGAGCAGTTCTTC. The full variable domain, completed using reference TRBV9 and TRBJ2-1, is DSGVTQTPKHLITATGQRVTLRCSPRSGDLSVYWYQQSLDQGLQFLIQYYNGEERAKGNILERFSAQQFPDLHSELNLSSLELGDSALYFCASSASNEQFFGPGTRLTVL.

CDR3 nucleotides: TGTGCCAGCAGCTTGTTTTTAAGTAGCAATCAGCCCCAGCATTTT. It yields the protein CASSLFLSSNQPQHF. The V and J genes are TRBV5-6 and TRBJ1-5, with D unclear. The V gene's germline CDR1 is SGHDT and CDR2 YYEEEE. Between the trimmed V and J ends, which lost 1 base and 0 bases, there was a span of 8 bases. CDR3 length: 15 amino acids.

This clone has only one observation. This chain links TRBV19 with TRBJ2-3; 11 positions agree with TRBD2. Germline-derived CDR1 and CDR2 are LNHDA and SQIVND (reference sequence). CDR3 length: 17 residues. The junction had 11 bases not matched to a gene; V was cut back by 6 bases and J by 3 bases. The CDR3 DNA reads TGTGCCAGTAGCCCTCGACTAGCGGGGAGGGGAACAGATACGCAGTATTTT. This gives the protein CASSPRLAGRGTDTQYF. The full variable domain, with the rest looked up from reference TRBV19 and TRBJ2-3, is DGGITQSPKYLFRKEGQNVTLSCEQNLNHDAMYWYRQDPGQGLRLIYYSQIVNDFQKGDIAEGYSVSREKKESFPLTVTSAQKNPTAFYLCASSPRLAGRGTDTQYFGPGTRLTVL.

The V gene is TRBV6-5, the J gene TRBJ2-5; TRBD1 agrees at 8 bases. CDR1 and CDR2 from the germline V gene are MNHEY and SVGAGI. V shed 1 base, J shed 7 bases, and the junction held 11 bases outside the gene matches. The CDR3 sequence is 16 residues long. CDR3 region: CASSYLATGDLGTQYF. CDR3 nucleotide sequence: TGTGCCAGCAGTTACTTGGCGACAGGGGACCTGGGGACCCAGTACTTC.

J is TRBJ2-3 and V is TRBV2; tentatively, D is TRBD1 or TRBD2 (5 bases each). Trimming pared 6 bases from V and 4 bases from J, leaving 17 bases between. Germline lookup yields CDR1 SNHLY and CDR2 FYNNEI. CDR3 length: 15 residues. Here the CDR3 DNA reads TGTGCCAGCAGGTTCGGGGCTAGTCGGGCAGATACGCAGTATTTT. This translates into CASRFGASRADTQYF.

The sample holds a few counts of this clone. The rearrangement joins TRBV6-5 to TRBJ1-6; D is ambiguous. CDR3 length equals 12 residues. Germline assignment: CDR1 MNHEY and CDR2 SVGAGI. Trimming cost V 7 bases and J 12 bases, with 13 bases left between them. CDR3 sequence: CASTRTGGPLHF. In DNA, the CDR3 is TGTGCCAGCACTCGGACGGGAGGACCCCTCCACTTT.

This clone appeared a few times. The CDR3 DNA reads as TGCGCCAGCAGTAACCCTAGCGGGGGGGCTTACAATGAGCAGTTCTTC. This codes for CASSNPSGGAYNEQFF. The gene calls are TRBV10-2 and TRBJ2-1, with 12 nucleotides matching TRBD2. V dropped 5 bases and J dropped 4; count of bases not matched to a gene: 6. The CDR3 has 16 amino acids. CDR1 and CDR2 (germline): WSHSY, SAAADI.

The J gene is TRBJ2-5, the V gene TRBV27, with D perhaps matching TRBD1 or TRBD2 (5 bases each). Germline CDR1 and CDR2: MNHEY and SMNVEV (reference sequence). V was pared by 2 bases and J by 0 bases, with 7 bases between. The CDR3 totals 14 residues. DNA of the CDR3: TGTGCCAGCAGTTTAACGGGACACCAAGAGACCCAGTACTTC. Translation: CASSLTGHQETQYF.

This clone came up once. This sequence joins TRBV18 and TRBJ2-1; TRBD2 matches 7 bases. The CDR3 consists of 17 residues. With V trimmed by 3 bases and J by 1 base, 9 bases remained unmatched. Looked up from germline, CDR1 is KGHSH and CDR2 is LQKENI. This CDR3 reads CASSPRGGGGSYNEQFF. CDR3 in DNA: TGTGCCAGCTCACCTAGAGGTGGGGGGGGTTCCTACAATGAGCAGTTCTTC.

CDR3 in amino acids: CASSLSGGPNTEAFF. The DNA for the CDR3 is TGTGCCAGCAGCTTATCAGGGGGCCCGAACACTGAAGCTTTCTTT. The V call is TRBV7-3, the J call TRBJ1-1, with 8 bases identical to TRBD1. The CDR3 totals 15 residues. Trimming cost V 2 bases and J 1 base; bases outside gene matches: 3. In germline, CDR1 is SGHTA, CDR2 FQGTGA.

A few counts support this clone. This rearrangement joins TRBV5-4 to TRBJ2-7, with TRBD2 matching 13 bases. The CDR3 runs 15 residues. The V segment lost 4 bases and the J segment 8 bases; nucleotides outside the gene matches: 9. The germline V gene has CDR1 SGHNT and CDR2 YYREEE (reference sequence). This CDR3 is CASSGLRTSGGKQYF. The DNA for the CDR3 is TGTGCCAGCAGCGGCCTGCGGACTAGCGGGGGAAAGCAGTACTTC.

The rearrangement joins TRBV25-1 to TRBJ2-7; no firm D call. V dropped 1 base and J dropped 4 bases, with 5 bases sitting between them. The CDR3 extends over 12 amino acids. The germline V gene encodes CDR1 MGHDK and CDR2 SYGVNS. The CDR3 nucleotides are TGTGCCAGCAGTGAATTGGGGTACGAGCAGTACTTC. This translates into CASSELGYEQYF.

This clone occurred a few times. The rearrangement links TRBV5-4 to TRBJ2-1, with D perhaps TRBD2 (6 bases). Germline V lookup: CDR1 SGHNT, CDR2 YYREEE (reference sequence). The CDR3 is 15 amino acids. The germline V and J ends were trimmed by 3 bases and 4 bases, with 14 bases remaining between them. The CDR3 sequence is CASSSPGTGYNEQFF. Written as DNA, the CDR3 is TGTGCCAGCAGCTCTCCCGGGACTGGATACAATGAGCAGTTCTTC. The full variable domain, its missing parts supplied by reference TRBV5-4 and TRBJ2-1, is ETGVTQSPTHLIKTRGQQVTLRCSSQSGHNTVSWYQQALGQGPQFIFQYYREEENGRGNFPPRFSGLQFPNYSSELNVNALELDDSALYLCASSSPGTGYNEQFFGPGTRLTVL.

The chain joins TRBV2 to TRBJ1-2, with 8 bases that match TRBD1. The CDR3 is 12 amino acids. CDR1 is SNHLY, CDR2 FYNNEI, per germline. V was pared by 8 bases and J by 6 bases, with 5 bases of the junction left unmatched. Here the CDR3 DNA reads TGTGCCAGCCGACAGGGGCTTAATGGCTACACCTTC. Its translation: CASRQGLNGYTF. Using reference TRBV2 and TRBJ1-2 for the parts outside the CDR3, the full variable domain is EPEVTQTPSHQVTQMGQEVILRCVPISNHLYFYWYRQILGQKVEFLVSFYNNEISEKSEIFDDQFSVERPDGSNFTLKIRSTKLEDSAMYFCASRQGLNGYTFGSGTRLTVV.

This chain joins TRBV5-6 and TRBJ2-7; a weak D match, TRBD1 (5 bases). Trimming cost V 0 bases and J 0 bases, with 7 bases left between them. From germline, CDR1 is SGHDT and CDR2 YYEEEE. The CDR3 is 14 residues long. CDR3: CASSLEGDSYEQYF. The CDR3 region has the DNA TGTGCCAGCAGCTTGGAAGGGGACTCCTACGAGCAGTACTTC.

This clone was detected a few times. This chain joins TRBV7-9 and TRBJ2-7; no definite D call. In germline, CDR1 is SEHNR, CDR2 FQNEAQ (reference sequence). V was cut by 5 bases and J by 2 bases, with 10 bases left in between. The CDR3 is made up of 13 amino acids. For the CDR3, the DNA is TGTGCCAGCAGCGATACAGATCCCTACGAGCAGTACTTC. Its translation is CASSDTDPYEQYF. The whole variable domain, remainder taken from reference TRBV7-9 and TRBJ2-7, is DTGVSQNPRHKITKRGQNVTFRCDPISEHNRLYWYRQTLGQGPEFLTYFQNEAQLEKSRLLSDRFSAERPKGSFSTLEIQRTEQGDSAMYLCASSDTDPYEQYFGPGTRLTVT.

This clone was seen only once. The chain combines TRBV9 with TRBJ2-2, with D perhaps TRBD1 (7 bases). Germline CDR1 and CDR2: SGDLS and YYNGEE. V shed 3 bases and J shed 4 bases, with 19 bases lying between them. CDR3 length: 17 residues. The CDR3 region has the DNA TGTGCCAGCAGCGGACGAACAGGGGACTCGGGCACCGGGGAGCTGTTTTTT. Amino acid sequence: CASSGRTGDSGTGELFF.

This clone was seen once. The chain's CDR3 is CASSQDTAPAGDGYTF. The CDR3 coding sequence is TGTGCCAGCAGCCAAGATACCGCCCCAGCAGGGGATGGCTACACCTTC. The chain joins TRBV4-2 to TRBJ1-2, with D possibly being TRBD1 (6 bases). Trimming took off 0 bases at V and 6 bases at J, with 17 bases between the two ends. CDR3 length: 16 residues. CDR1 is LGHNA and CDR2 is YNFKEQ in the germline V gene.

This chain links TRBV11-3 with TRBJ1-6, with D possibly being TRBD1 (5 bases). The CDR3 runs 18 residues. Looked up from germline, CDR1 is SGHNT and CDR2 is YENEEA. The V gene lost 1 base and the J gene lost 0 bases, with 13 bases spanning the gap. As DNA, the CDR3 is TGTGCCAGCAGCTTAGTGGGACCACCGAGCTCCTATAATTCACCCCTCCACTTT. Protein product: CASSLVGPPSSYNSPLHF.